The clone carrying this T cell receptor (beta chain) was counted between two and nine times. The antigen is undetermined. The table came from immunoSEQ multiplex PCR; TCRdb's copy has only in-frame clones and leaves some out. The sample lists 25,000 to 30,000 clones; under 85% were seen once. The sample belongs to a study of vaccination effects on CD4 cells after COVID-19. The wider study: Sampling occurred a median 72 days post second dose, range 14 to 241.

Under the ViraFEST assay, PBMC were stimulated with viral peptide pools so that antigen-specific CD4+ T cells expanded. Sequencing was performed afterwards. A roughly ten-day culture period preceded the isolation of CD4+ T cells. Either the BNT162b2 or mRNA-1273 vaccine was given to participants in two doses. The specimen comprised CD4+ T cells from PBMCs cultured with HCoV-OC43 spike peptides, sampled after COVID-19 vaccination. Subset defined: HCoV-OC43 spike overlapping peptide pool stimulation. The source is a human donor who received a COVID-19 vaccine.

The CDR3 bases are TGCGCCAGCAGTGAGTATCGACTAGCCCTACTAATGCAGTTCTTC. Translation gives CASSEYRLALLMQFF. The rearrangement links TRBV10-1 to TRBJ2-1, with 7 bases matching TRBD2. The trim removed 1 base at V and 12 bases at J, leaving 12 bases unmatched. The CDR3 is made up of 15 amino acids. Germline V gene data show CDR1 as WNHNN and CDR2 as SYGVQD (reference sequence).